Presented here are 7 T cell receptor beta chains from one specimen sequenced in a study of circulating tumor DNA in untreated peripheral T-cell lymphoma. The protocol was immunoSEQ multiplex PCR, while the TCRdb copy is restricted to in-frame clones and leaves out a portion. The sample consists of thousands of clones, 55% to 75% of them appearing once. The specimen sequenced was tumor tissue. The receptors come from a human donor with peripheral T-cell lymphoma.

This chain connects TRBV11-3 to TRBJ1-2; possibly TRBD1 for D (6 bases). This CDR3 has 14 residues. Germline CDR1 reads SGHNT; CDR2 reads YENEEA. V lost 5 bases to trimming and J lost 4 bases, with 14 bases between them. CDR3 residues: CASSTGGQGYGYTF. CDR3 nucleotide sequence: TGTGCCAGCAGCACCGGGGGGCAGGGCTATGGCTACACCTTC.

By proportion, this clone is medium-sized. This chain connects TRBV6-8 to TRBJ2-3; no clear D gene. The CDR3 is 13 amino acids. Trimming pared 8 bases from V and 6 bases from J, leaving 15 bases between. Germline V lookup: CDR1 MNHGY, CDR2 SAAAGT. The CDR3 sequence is CASLTGCADTQYF. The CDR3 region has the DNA TGTGCCAGCCTTACGGGTTGTGCTGATACGCAGTATTTT.

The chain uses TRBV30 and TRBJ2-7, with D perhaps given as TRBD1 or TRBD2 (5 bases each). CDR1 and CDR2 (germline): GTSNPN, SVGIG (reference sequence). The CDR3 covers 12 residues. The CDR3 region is CVWSAGTHEQYV. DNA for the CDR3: TGTGTCTGGAGTGCAGGGACCCACGAGCAGTACGTC.

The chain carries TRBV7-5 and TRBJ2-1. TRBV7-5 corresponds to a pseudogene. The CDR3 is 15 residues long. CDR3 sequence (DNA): TGTGCCAGCAGCCAATTGAAGACGATTGACAATGAGCAGTTCTTC. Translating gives CASSQLKTIDNEQFF.

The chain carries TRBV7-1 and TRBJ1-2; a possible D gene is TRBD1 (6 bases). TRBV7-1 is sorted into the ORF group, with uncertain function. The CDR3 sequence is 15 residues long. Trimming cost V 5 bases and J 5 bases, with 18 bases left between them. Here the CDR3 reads CASSPDSSRGYGYTF. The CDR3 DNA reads TGTGCCAGCAGCCCAGATTCATCTAGGGGGTATGGCTACACCTTC.

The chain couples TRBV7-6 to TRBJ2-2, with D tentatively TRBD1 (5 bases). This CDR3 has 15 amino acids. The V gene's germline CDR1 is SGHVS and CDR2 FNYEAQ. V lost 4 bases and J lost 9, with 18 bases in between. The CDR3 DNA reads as TGTGCCAGCAGCTCATCTCCAGGGCTCTCCCGGGAGCTGTTTTTT. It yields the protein CASSSSPGLSRELFF.

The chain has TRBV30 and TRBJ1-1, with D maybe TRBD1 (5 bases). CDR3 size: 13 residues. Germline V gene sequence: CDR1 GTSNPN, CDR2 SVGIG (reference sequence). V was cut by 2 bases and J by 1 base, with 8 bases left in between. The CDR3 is CAWSSGWNTEAFF. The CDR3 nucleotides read TGTGCCTGGAGTTCAGGGTGGAACACTGAAGCTTTCTTT.